These 24 T cell receptor beta chains were sequenced from one sample in a study of Ad26.COV2.S vaccination and SARS-CoV-2 variants. Documented treatment: approximately 18 received Ad26.COV2.S at low or high dose, single or two shots; roughly five received placebo; per-sample allocation not given. After the first vaccine or placebo injection, samples were drawn on day 63. Method: immunoSEQ multiplex PCR; TCRdb's copy keeps in-frame clones and lacks some. This sample yields about 440,000 clones, of which 90% are seen a single time; around 4.2% belongs to the top ten. Sequenced here: peripheral blood, sampled in a trial of Ad26.COV2.S vaccine versus placebo. These TCRs come from a person between 18 and 65 years old who received the Ad26.COV2.S COVID-19 vaccine or a placebo.

The chain links TRBV19 to TRBJ2-2; 9 bases fit TRBD2. The germline CDR1 and CDR2 sequences are LNHDA and SQIVND (reference sequence). Trimming removed 1 base from V and 5 bases from J; junction bases left unmatched: 5. There are 16 residues in the CDR3. CDR3 sequence reads: CASSIGLAGPTGELFF. DNA of the CDR3: TGTGCCAGTAGTATAGGGCTAGCGGGACCGACCGGGGAGCTGTTTTTT.

This chain joins TRBV28 and TRBJ1-6; tentative D call: TRBD1 (5 bases). Germline V gene lookup returns CDR1 MDHEN and CDR2 SYDVKM. V lost 7 bases to trimming and J lost 4 bases, with 14 bases between them. CDR3 length: 15 amino acids. The CDR3 DNA follows: TGTGCCAGCAAAAGCCTCGGGGCGTATAATTCACCCCTCCACTTT. Its protein is CASKSLGAYNSPLHF.

Concerning this clone itself: Sequence at one end of the junction differs from germline and may be a read error. The V gene is TRBV28, the J gene TRBJ1-4; D is undetermined. CDR1 and CDR2 (germline): MDHEN, SYDVKM. This CDR3 has 9 amino acids. The CDR3 loop is CASSLEDPF. The CDR3 nucleotides are TGTGCCAGCAGTTTAGAGGACCCATTT.

The chain joins TRBV9 to TRBJ1-2, with D tentatively TRBD1 (5 bases). CDR3 length equals 14 residues. The germline CDR1 and CDR2 sequences are SGDLS and YYNGEE. V was shortened by 4 bases and J by 4 bases, with 14 bases between the two germline ends. The CDR3 here is CASSPGTAGYGYTF. The CDR3 bases are TGTGCCAGCAGCCCAGGGACCGCGGGCTATGGCTACACCTTC.

This clone came up once. V usage is TRBV6-2 or TRBV6-3 and J usage is TRBJ2-1; 7 bases fit TRBD2. V lost 7 bases to trimming and J lost 2 bases; unmatched junction nucleotides: 8. The germline gives CDR1 MNHEY, CDR2 SVGEGT. The CDR3 loop spans 15 amino acids. CDR3 residues: CASTPAGFAYNEQFF. For the CDR3, the DNA is TGTGCCAGCACCCCAGCGGGATTCGCCTACAATGAGCAGTTCTTC.

This CDR3 reads CASREGGEGPEAFF. The CDR3 DNA reads TGTGCCAGCAGGGAAGGCGGGGAGGGCCCTGAAGCTTTCTTT. This chain uses TRBV28 with TRBJ1-1; D is uncertain. This CDR3 contains 14 residues. The germline V gene encodes CDR1 MDHEN and CDR2 SYDVKM. V was trimmed by 6 bases and J by 6 bases, leaving 17 bases between them.

V gene TRBV4-1 combines with J gene TRBJ2-3; D gene ambiguous. V was clipped by 1 base and J by 0 bases, with 5 bases between them. The CDR3 is made up of 14 amino acids. CDR1 and CDR2 from the germline V gene are MGHRA and YSYEKL. The CDR3 spells CASSQVISTDTQYF. CDR3 coding DNA: TGCGCCAGCAGCCAAGTAATCAGCACAGATACGCAGTATTTT.

This clone was seen once. This chain uses TRBV2 with TRBJ1-2, with TRBD1 matching 12 bases. The V gene's germline CDR1 is SNHLY and CDR2 FYNNEI. CDR3 length: 14 residues. J was trimmed by 8 bases and V by 7 bases; bases with no gene match: 8. CDR3 sequence: CASTPKGQGAGYTF. CDR3 coding DNA: TGTGCCAGCACCCCCAAGGGACAGGGGGCAGGCTACACCTTC.

The J gene is TRBJ1-5, the V gene TRBV27, with D tentatively TRBD1 (5 bases). The germline CDR1 and CDR2 sequences are MNHEY and SMNVEV (reference sequence). This CDR3 spans 16 amino acids. Trimming pared 6 bases from V and 5 bases from J, leaving 20 bases between. The DNA for the CDR3 is TGTGCCAGCAGATCTGCCGGGGGAGTAGTGGATCAGCCCCAGCATTTT. It yields the protein CASRSAGGVVDQPQHF.

DNA of the CDR3: TGTGCCAGCTCACCAGCAGGGAATAGGGAAGCTTTCTTT. Translating gives CASSPAGNREAFF. The chain is built from TRBV18 and TRBJ1-1; D is possibly TRBD1 (5 bases). V shed 2 bases and J shed 8 bases, with 12 bases lying between them. From germline, CDR1 is KGHSH and CDR2 LQKENI. The CDR3 runs to 13 residues.

The chain employs TRBV18 and TRBJ1-5; D remains unclear. The CDR3 totals 13 residues. Germline V CDR1 and CDR2: KGHSH, LQKENI. The V and J ends lost 2 bases and 5 bases respectively, with 7 bases between them. The CDR3 sequence: CASSPGMDQPQHF. The CDR3 region has the DNA TGTGCCAGCTCACCAGGGATGGATCAGCCCCAGCATTTT.

The J gene is TRBJ2-7, the V gene TRBV29-1, with D possibly TRBD2 on 5 matching bases. CDR1 and CDR2 from the germline V gene are SQVTM and ANQGSEA. With 5 bases removed from V and 0 bases from J, the gap between germline ends came to 17 bases. The CDR3 is 15 amino acids. CDR3 protein: CSVKGGSGSSYEQYF. The DNA for the CDR3 is TGCAGCGTTAAGGGTGGGAGCGGTAGCTCCTACGAGCAGTACTTC.

This chain links TRBV19 with TRBJ2-6, with D maybe TRBD1 (5 bases). The germline CDR1 and CDR2 sequences are LNHDA and SQIVND (reference sequence). Trimming left V 1 base short and J 2 bases short, with 9 bases between. This CDR3 comprises 16 residues. Here the CDR3 DNA reads TGTGCCAGTAGTATAGGGGGCAGGGCTGGGGCCAACGTCCTGACTTTC. It is translated as CASSIGGRAGANVLTF.

The chain recombines TRBV5-1 with TRBJ1-2; D gene unclear. CDR1 is SGHRS, CDR2 YFSETQ, per germline. V was shortened by 0 bases and J by 0 bases, with 9 bases between the two germline ends. The CDR3 loop spans 15 amino acids. The CDR3 region has the DNA TGCGCCAGCAGCTTGGGCAGCGGTACTAACTATGGCTACACCTTC. It yields the protein CASSLGSGTNYGYTF.

The chain employs TRBV5-1 and TRBJ1-1; perhaps TRBD1 as D (5 bases). The CDR3 covers 15 residues. Trimming removed 7 bases from V and 4 bases from J, with 20 bases in between. Germline CDR1 and CDR2: SGHRS and YFSETQ. The CDR3 is CASFPPGGGFTEAFF. Written as DNA, the CDR3 is TGCGCCAGCTTCCCTCCCGGGGGAGGGTTCACTGAAGCTTTCTTT.

V is TRBV4-3 and J is TRBJ2-3; D is possibly TRBD1 (6 bases). CDR3 length: 15 amino acids. Trimming cost V 2 bases and J 2 bases, with 11 bases left between them. The germline gives CDR1 LGHNA, CDR2 YSLEER. In nucleotides, the CDR3 is TGCGCCAGCAGCCAACCAGGGGCTAACACAGATACGCAGTATTTT. This sequence encodes CASSQPGANTDTQYF.

This chain joins TRBV11-2 and TRBJ1-6; D unresolved. This CDR3 is 18 amino acids long. Germline assignment: CDR1 SGHAT and CDR2 FQNNGV. V shed 0 bases and J shed 2 bases, with 14 bases lying between them. CDR3 nucleotide sequence: TGTGCCAGCAGCTTAGAATCCCGGGGAAGAGCCTATAATTCACCCCTCCACTTT. As protein: CASSLESRGRAYNSPLHF.

The chain has TRBV3-1 (or the pseudogene TRBV3-2) and TRBJ2-3; TRBD2 might be the D (6 bases). Germline lookup yields CDR1 LGHDT and CDR2 YNNKEL (reference sequence). CDR3 length equals 16 residues. Trimming removed 0 bases from V and 1 base from J, with 11 bases in between. CDR3 DNA sequence: TGTGCCAGCAGCCAAGAGTGGAGGGGCGGCACAGATACGCAGTATTTT. It specifies CASSQEWRGGTDTQYF.

The chain carries TRBV6-5 and TRBJ2-5, with no clear D. V gave up 6 bases and J gave up 1 base, with 9 bases separating them. This CDR3 has 13 amino acids. In germline, CDR1 is MNHEY, CDR2 SVGAGI. CDR3 bases: TGTGCCAGCAGAGGCGAGTTCCAAGAGACCCAGTACTTC. This sequence encodes CASRGEFQETQYF.

The chain recombines TRBV19 with TRBJ2-3; 11 bases are shared with TRBD2. There are 15 residues in the CDR3. V lost 2 bases and J lost 6; bases outside the gene matches: 4. CDR1 LNHDA and CDR2 SQIVND come from the germline V gene (reference sequence). CDR3 protein: CASSILAGGVDTQYF. CDR3 nucleotide sequence: TGTGCCAGTAGTATACTAGCGGGAGGAGTGGATACGCAGTATTTT. The whole variable domain, remainder taken from reference TRBV19 and TRBJ2-3, is DGGITQSPKYLFRKEGQNVTLSCEQNLNHDAMYWYRQDPGQGLRLIYYSQIVNDFQKGDIAEGYSVSREKKESFPLTVTSAQKNPTAFYLCASSILAGGVDTQYFGPGTRLTVL.

The genes are TRBV6-5 and TRBJ1-4, with TRBD1 matching over 12 bases. The CDR3 totals 15 residues. CDR1 is MNHEY and CDR2 is SVGAGI in the germline V gene. Losses at the gene ends were 4 bases for V and 9 bases for J; bases not matched to a gene: 6. The chain's CDR3 is CASSSPGQGAQKLFF. The CDR3 DNA is TGTGCCAGCAGTTCCCCGGGACAGGGGGCGCAAAAACTGTTTTTT.

This chain connects TRBV5-1 to TRBJ2-5; the match to TRBD2 covers 16 bases. The germline V gene encodes CDR1 SGHRS and CDR2 YFSETQ. CDR3 length: 16 amino acids. V was pared by 6 bases and J by 5 bases, with 7 bases of the junction left unmatched. The CDR3, as DNA: TGCGCCAGCAAGGGACTAGCGGGAGGGCCGAGGGAGACCCAGTACTTC. Encoded protein: CASKGLAGGPRETQYF.

The V gene is TRBV2, the J gene TRBJ1-1; TRBD1 agrees at 7 bases. The CDR3 is 15 amino acids. Germline-derived CDR1 and CDR2 are SNHLY and FYNNEI. V lost 6 bases, J lost 1 base, and 8 bases stayed unmatched. The CDR3 region is CASRHRGAANTEAFF. The CDR3 region has the DNA TGTGCCAGCAGACACAGGGGTGCGGCGAACACTGAAGCTTTCTTT.

The chain has TRBV7-2 and TRBJ2-1; TRBD2 might be the D (6 bases). V was shortened by 5 bases and J by 7 bases, with 12 bases between the two germline ends. This CDR3 has 13 residues. Germline V gene data show CDR1 as SGHTA and CDR2 as FQGNSA. DNA for the CDR3: TGTGCCAGCAGCACCTTGACTAGAAATGAGCAGTTCTTC. Its protein is CASSTLTRNEQFF.